This TCR beta chain came from a study of CD8 T cells in ankylosing spondylitis. Study-level results: Roughly 8 highly homologous variants formed a TCR beta motif that appeared characteristic of ankylosing spondylitis blood.

This clonotype was detected many times. Its antigen is still unknown. A single record per CDR3 protein comes from TCRdb applying MiXCR to the 5' RACE reads. The sample carries more than 650,000 distinct CDR3 sequences, 12% recorded once. In germline, CDR1 is SQVTM, CDR2 ANQGSEA. V shed 4 bases, J shed 3 bases, and the junction held 5 bases outside the gene matches. The CDR3 has 14 amino acids. This receptor was taken from a male donor with ankylosing spondylitis. The genes are TRBV29-1 and TRBJ2-3; 9 bases align to TRBD1. The sample taken for sequencing was blood, either unsorted or a sorted T cell fraction (not recorded which). The CDR3 region is CSVADRGRTDTQYF. The CDR3, as DNA: TGCAGCGTTGCCGACAGGGGGAGGACAGATACGCAGTATTTT.